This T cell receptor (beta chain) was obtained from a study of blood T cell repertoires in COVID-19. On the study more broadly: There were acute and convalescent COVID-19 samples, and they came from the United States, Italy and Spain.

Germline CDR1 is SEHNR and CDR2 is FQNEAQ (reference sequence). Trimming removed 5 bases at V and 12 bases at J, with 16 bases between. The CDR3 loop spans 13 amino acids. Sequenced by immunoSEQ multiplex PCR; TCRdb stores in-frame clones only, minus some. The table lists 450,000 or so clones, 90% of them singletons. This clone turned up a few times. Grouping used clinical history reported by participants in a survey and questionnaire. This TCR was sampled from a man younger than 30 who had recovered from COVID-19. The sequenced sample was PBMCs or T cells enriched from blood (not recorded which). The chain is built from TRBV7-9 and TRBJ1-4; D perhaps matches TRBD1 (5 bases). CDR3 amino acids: CASSRLTQGELFF. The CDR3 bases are TGTGCCAGCAGCCGGCTGACCCAAGGGGAACTGTTTTTT. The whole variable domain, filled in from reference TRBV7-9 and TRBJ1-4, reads DTGVSQNPRHKITKRGQNVTFRCDPISEHNRLYWYRQTLGQGPEFLTYFQNEAQLEKSRLLSDRFSAERPKGSFSTLEIQRTEQGDSAMYLCASSRLTQGELFFGSGTQLSVL.